Each of the 24 T cell receptor beta chains below was sequenced from the same sample in a study of blood T cell repertoires in COVID-19. Repertoires were generated with immunoSEQ multiplex PCR, while TCRdb's copy carries only in-frame clones and drops some. The table has 100,000 to 130,000 clones, 88% seen once. The sequencing input was peripheral blood. The source is a human donor in a cohort sampled during active COVID-19.

This clone was counted a single time. V is TRBV7-3 and J is TRBJ2-3; TRBD2 matches 10 bases. The CDR3 spans 15 residues. Unmatched junction bases numbered 7, after V lost 6 bases and J lost 4 bases. Germline CDR1 and CDR2: SGHTA and FQGTGA. The CDR3 here is CASSLAGGGPDTQYF. The CDR3 nucleotides read TGTGCCAGCAGTTTAGCGGGAGGTGGCCCAGATACGCAGTATTTT.

The gene calls are TRBV7-9 and TRBJ2-7; D perhaps matches TRBD2 (5 bases). V was shortened by 5 bases and J by 3 bases, with 11 bases between the two germline ends. The germline V gene encodes CDR1 SEHNR and CDR2 FQNEAQ (reference sequence). The CDR3 length is 13 residues. CDR3 protein: CASSPTNNYEQYF. CDR3 in DNA: TGTGCCAGCAGCCCGACTAACAACTACGAGCAGTACTTC.

This chain joins TRBV7-9 and TRBJ2-7; 8 nucleotides match TRBD1. With 6 bases clipped from V and 5 bases from J, the junction kept 3 bases outside the gene matches. The CDR3 covers 12 residues. Per germline, CDR1 SEHNR and CDR2 FQNEAQ (reference sequence). The CDR3 protein is CASRDRVDEQYF. The CDR3 DNA sequence: TGTGCCAGCAGGGACAGGGTCGACGAGCAGTACTTC.

Written as DNA, the CDR3 is TGTGCCAGTAAGATACGGGGAAAAAACACTGAAGCTTTCTTT. This encodes CASKIRGKNTEAFF. The rearrangement links TRBV6-5 to TRBJ1-1; D not certain. Trimming stripped 9 bases from V and 2 bases from J, with 16 bases between. The CDR3 has 14 amino acids. Germline CDR1 MNHEY, CDR2 SVGAGI.

V usage is TRBV7-9 and J usage is TRBJ2-3; 9 nucleotides line up with TRBD2. The length of the CDR3 is 17 residues. Looked up from germline, CDR1 is SEHNR and CDR2 is FQNEAQ (reference sequence). Trimming at V came to 5 bases and at J to 2 bases, leaving 11 bases not matched to a gene. CDR3: CASSLGATSGHTDTQYF. In DNA form, the CDR3 reads TGTGCCAGCAGCCTAGGGGCGACTAGCGGACACACAGATACGCAGTATTTT.

The chain recombines TRBV19 with TRBJ1-2; 10 bases are a match to TRBD1. With 6 bases clipped from V and 1 base from J, the junction kept 8 bases outside the gene matches. Germline loops: CDR1 LNHDA, CDR2 SQIVND (reference sequence). The CDR3 runs to 16 residues. CDR3 nucleotides: TGTGCCAGTAGGGAGTCCGGGACAGGGGATAACTATGGCTACACCTTC. This encodes CASRESGTGDNYGYTF.

This chain links TRBV2 with TRBJ1-4; TRBD1 aligns across 7 bases. Losses at the gene ends were 6 bases for V and 3 bases for J; bases not matched to a gene: 4. Germline V lookup: CDR1 SNHLY, CDR2 FYNNEI. The CDR3 spans 14 residues. CDR3 residues: CASRDGQANEKLFF. The CDR3, as DNA: TGTGCCAGCAGAGACGGACAGGCTAATGAAAAACTGTTTTTT.

The CDR3 spells CASSAASGRARDTGELFF. CDR3 DNA sequence: TGTGCCAGCAGCGCAGCGAGCGGGAGGGCCAGGGACACCGGGGAGCTGTTTTTT. The V gene is TRBV12-1, the J gene TRBJ2-2; TRBD2 is taken as the D call from the table, unchecked against the DNA. TRBV12-1 corresponds to a pseudogene. This CDR3 is 18 amino acids long.

The J gene is TRBJ2-3, the V gene TRBV6-6, with 8 nucleotides matching TRBD2. Germline lookup yields CDR1 MNHNY and CDR2 SVGAGI (reference sequence). Unmatched junction bases numbered 9, after V lost 7 bases and J lost 0 bases. The CDR3 runs 16 residues. CDR3: CASTREARRSTDTQYF. The CDR3 DNA is TGTGCCAGCACGCGGGAGGCGAGACGTAGCACAGATACGCAGTATTTT.

V is TRBV11-2 and J is TRBJ2-3, with 9 bases that match TRBD2. The CDR3 runs 16 residues. Looked up from germline, CDR1 is SGHAT and CDR2 is FQNNGV. V lost 5 bases and J lost 7; bases outside the gene matches: 13. CDR3 DNA: TGTGCCAGCAGCCCCCTCGGACTAGCGTCAGGAAATACGCAGTATTTT. Encoded protein: CASSPLGLASGNTQYF.

The V call is TRBV6-5, the J call TRBJ1-1, with 7 bases aligning to TRBD1. The ends lost 6 bases at V and 5 bases at J; junction bases unmatched: 12. CDR1 and CDR2 (germline): MNHEY, SVGAGI. The CDR3 runs 15 residues. The CDR3 nucleotides are TGTGCCAGCAGCCAAAATCAGGGGGGCGAGACTGAAGCTTTCTTT. Translated: CASSQNQGGETEAFF.

The gene calls are TRBV6-5 and TRBJ2-3; D unclear. V gave up 1 base and J gave up 0 bases, with 5 bases separating them. The length of the CDR3 is 14 residues. Germline V gene data show CDR1 as MNHEY and CDR2 as SVGAGI. The CDR3 coding sequence is TGTGCCAGCAGTTACTACGGGAGCACAGATACGCAGTATTTT. Protein sequence: CASSYYGSTDTQYF.

The chain has TRBV5-1 and TRBJ2-1; 16 bases match TRBD2. CDR1 is SGHRS, CDR2 YFSETQ, per germline. The CDR3 spans 16 residues. J gave up 9 bases and V 3 bases, and 6 bases lay outside the gene matches. The CDR3 nucleotides read TGCGCCAGCAGCTCCCAGGGGACTAGCGGGGGGGGTGAGCAGTTCTTC. Translating it yields CASSSQGTSGGGEQFF.

This clone came up a few times. The chain joins TRBV30 to TRBJ2-7; D is perhaps TRBD2 (5 bases). V shed 3 bases and J shed 0 bases, with 12 bases lying between them. CDR3 length: 14 amino acids. The germline V gene encodes CDR1 GTSNPN and CDR2 SVGIG (reference sequence). The CDR3 coding sequence is TGTGCCTGGAGGAAAGCGGCACGCTCCTACGAGCAGTACTTC. Translating gives CAWRKAARSYEQYF.

The chain has TRBV7-2 and TRBJ2-7; D not certain. Germline values: CDR1 SGHTA, CDR2 FQGNSA. The V end was cut by 5 bases, the J end by 4 bases, with 6 bases between. The CDR3 consists of 11 residues. The CDR3 sequence is CASSPQYEQYF. CDR3 DNA sequence: TGTGCCAGCAGCCCACAATACGAGCAGTACTTC. The whole variable domain, remainder taken from reference TRBV7-2 and TRBJ2-7, is GAGVSQSPSNKVTEKGKDVELRCDPISGHTALYWYRQSLGQGLEFLIYFQGNSAPDKSGLPSDRFSAERTGGSVSTLTIQRTQQEDSAVYLCASSPQYEQYFGPGTRLTVT.

The V call is TRBV6-5, the J call TRBJ2-3; TRBD2 agrees at 12 bases. The germline gives CDR1 MNHEY, CDR2 SVGAGI. V gave up 6 bases and J gave up 2 bases; unmatched junction bases: 3. This CDR3 contains 15 residues. The CDR3 sequence is CASRRTSGATDTQYF. CDR3 DNA: TGTGCCAGCAGACGGACTAGCGGGGCCACAGATACGCAGTATTTT.

This sequence joins TRBV5-1 and TRBJ1-6; D is perhaps TRBD1 (5 bases). Looked up from germline, CDR1 is SGHRS and CDR2 is YFSETQ. The V and J ends lost 2 bases and 7 bases respectively, with 16 bases between them. The CDR3 sequence is 16 residues long. The CDR3 protein is CASSLRQPSLNSPLHF. The CDR3 DNA reads as TGCGCCAGCAGCTTACGACAGCCCAGCCTCAATTCACCCCTCCACTTT.

The rearrangement links TRBV6-5 to TRBJ1-2, with D possibly matching TRBD1 (6 bases). The CDR3 totals 15 residues. CDR1 MNHEY and CDR2 SVGAGI come from the germline V gene. V lost 4 bases and J 5 bases, leaving 17 bases between the germline ends. The CDR3 spells CASSSTWGPGYGYTF. In DNA, the CDR3 is TGTGCCAGCAGTTCCACTTGGGGGCCCGGTTATGGCTACACCTTC.

This chain joins TRBV2 and TRBJ2-7; the match to TRBD2 covers 8 bases. V was pared by 8 bases and J by 6 bases, with 15 bases of the junction left unmatched. The CDR3 runs to 15 residues. Germline CDR1 reads SNHLY; CDR2 reads FYNNEI. The CDR3 is CASQRTSGRASEQYF. In DNA, the CDR3 is TGTGCCAGCCAAAGGACTTCCGGGAGGGCGTCCGAGCAGTACTTC.

This sequence joins TRBV23-1 and TRBJ2-3; D remains ambiguous. TRBV23-1 is annotated as an ORF whose role is uncertain. This CDR3 is built from 15 residues. V lost 0 bases and J 2 bases, leaving 9 bases between the germline ends. CDR3 bases: TGCGCCAGCAGTCAATCGGCTCGCAACACAGATACGCAGTATTTT. Translation gives CASSQSARNTDTQYF.

The J gene is TRBJ2-1, the V gene TRBV6-6, with D possibly TRBD1 on 6 matching bases. The CDR3 is made up of 12 amino acids. Germline loops: CDR1 MNHNY, CDR2 SVGAGI (reference sequence). V was cut by 7 bases and J by 6 bases, with 10 bases left in between. CDR3: CASNKGGNEQFF. CDR3 sequence (DNA): TGTGCCAGCAACAAAGGGGGCAATGAGCAGTTCTTC.

The chain links TRBV4-1 to TRBJ1-5, with 10 bases that match TRBD1. The germline V gene encodes CDR1 MGHRA and CDR2 YSYEKL. This CDR3 has 18 residues. Trimming took 4 bases from V and 7 from J; bases not matched to a gene: 16. The CDR3 here is CASSPDYRDRGPEQPQHF. CDR3 sequence (DNA): TGCGCCAGCAGCCCGGACTACCGGGACAGGGGTCCGGAACAGCCCCAGCATTTT.

CDR3 loop: CASSQSVSNQPQHF. CDR3 DNA: TGTGCCAGCAGCCAGTCAGTTAGCAATCAGCCCCAGCATTTT. The chain carries TRBV4-2 and TRBJ1-5; the D is unclear. The germline V gene encodes CDR1 LGHNA and CDR2 YNFKEQ. Trimming cost V 3 bases and J 0 bases, with 6 bases left between them. The length of the CDR3 is 14 residues.

In the case of this clone: The same CDR3 arises from other DNA sequences in this sample as well. The rearrangement uses TRBV6-6 and TRBJ2-5, with 7 positions matching TRBD2. Germline-derived CDR1 and CDR2 are MNHNY and SVGAGI (reference sequence). After removal of 1 base from V and 3 bases from J, the junction contained 2 bases not matched to a gene. The CDR3 is 14 amino acids. CDR3 region: CASSYWGGKETQYF. The CDR3 DNA reads TGTGCCAGCAGTTACTGGGGGGGGAAAGAGACCCAGTACTTC.